This T cell receptor beta chain was documented in a study of T cell clones after liver transplantation. Study results and limitations: A significant post-transplant drop in circulating graft-donor-reactive CD4 TCRbeta sequences occurred in most of the 8 subjects.

V was clipped by 0 bases and J by 1 base; unmatched bases: 6. The CDR3 spans 17 residues. Germline loops: CDR1 SGHRS, CDR2 YFSETQ. Points on this clone: Its cognate antigen is unknown.

The data were produced by immunoSEQ multiplex PCR, yet TCRdb's version contains in-frame clones alone and is incomplete. The repertoire has 95,000 to 110,000 clones, about 81% of them found once; the top ten carry around 2.9%. The clonotype was recovered from a human patient who received a liver transplant. The graft donor may account for some of the T cells. V gene TRBV5-1 combines with J gene TRBJ2-3, with 9 bases aligning to TRBD2. The material sequenced was CD4+ T cells from blood, taken roughly 50 months after liver transplant. CDR3 region: CASSLARTSGRTDTQYF. As DNA, the CDR3 is TGCGCCAGCAGCTTGGCCAGAACTAGCGGGCGCACAGATACGCAGTATTTT.